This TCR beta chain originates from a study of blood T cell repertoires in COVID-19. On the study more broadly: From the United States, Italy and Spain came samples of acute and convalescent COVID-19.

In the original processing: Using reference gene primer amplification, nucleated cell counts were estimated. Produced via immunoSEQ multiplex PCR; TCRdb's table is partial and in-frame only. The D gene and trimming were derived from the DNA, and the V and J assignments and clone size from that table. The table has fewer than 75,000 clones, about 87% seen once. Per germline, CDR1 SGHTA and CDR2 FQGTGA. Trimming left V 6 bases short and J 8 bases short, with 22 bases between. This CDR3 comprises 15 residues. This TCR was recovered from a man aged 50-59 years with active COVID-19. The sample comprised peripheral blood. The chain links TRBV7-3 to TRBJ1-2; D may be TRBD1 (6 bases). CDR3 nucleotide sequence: TGTGCCAGCAGAATAGCCCCTGAACAGGGCCTAGGCTACACCTTC. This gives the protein CASRIAPEQGLGYTF.